Sequencing of this T cell receptor beta chain was carried out in a study of low-dose radiotherapy and immunotherapy resistance in tumors. TRAV and TRBV primers primed cDNA for both TCRalpha and TCRbeta. Amplification of TCRs used a constant-region primer and V-primer adapter for about 20 PCR cycles. TCRdb ran MiXCR on the reads and lists one entry per CDR3 protein. Here the sample spans under 95,000 distinct CDR3 sequences, over 15% being singletons. The V and J ends lost 0 bases and 6 bases respectively, with 10 bases between them. CDR1 and CDR2 from the germline V gene are SGHNT and YYREEE (reference sequence). The CDR3 spans 14 residues. Time point: before trial treatment. The table lists this clonotype with many counts.

This receptor was identified in a male donor with prostate cancer. The V call is TRBV5-4, the J call TRBJ2-1, with no clear D. The sample in question was PBMCs, obtained before treatment. The CDR3 is CASSLAVGSNEQFF. CDR3 nucleotides: TGTGCCAGCAGCTTGGCCGTGGGAAGCAATGAGCAGTTCTTC.